This TCR beta chain came from a study of cytomegalovirus exposure and HLA in healthy donors (dated by TCRdb to about 2017). In the study overall: An earlier analysis of some 500 of the donors reported 276 Gb of sequence data and 100 million to 140 million unique TCR beta sequences from some 180 million T cells. Roughly 300 gigabases of sequencing data and roughly 90 million unique TCR sequences were included in an early release covering under 650 HLA-typed donors. Among the 398 genotyped donors, approximately 81% belonged to the genetic ancestry cluster associated with self-reported Caucasian donors. The study aimed to test whether cataloging public T cell receptors could reveal signatures of past pathogen exposure. The study used immunosequencing to profile the T cell repertoires of 670 or so subjects and linked those repertoires to cytomegalovirus serostatus. A separate validation cohort of approximately 120 different subjects was used in addition to the 666-subject first cohort. High-throughput TCR immunosequencing, statistical association of individual TCRs with disease status, and machine learning were combined to predict cytomegalovirus infection status. In a later analysis, previously published TCR beta repertoires from 550 to 750 donors were re-analyzed and high-resolution HLA genotyping was added so that TCR occurrence patterns could be studied. Rather than using new phenotypic data, the later analysis identified candidate immune exposures from TCR beta sequences and from how often those sequences occurred across donors. To decide whether each TCR beta V gene segment behaved as functional or pseudogenic, an earlier analysis of 587 of the donors relied on high-throughput TCR beta sequencing. Alongside the repertoire data, information on donor age, sex, ethnicity and CMV serostatus was compiled. In a later genetic analysis, genome-wide SNP genotypes for about three fifths of the 666 donors were used, and that subset was treated as a discovery cohort. Every discovery cohort repertoire had been produced on one sequencing platform. Class I and class II HLA loci were covered by the typing at four-digit resolution. Typing coverage differed by locus: A, B, C, DRB1 and DQB1 were typed in roughly 620-640 donors, DQA1 in about 500, DPA1 in 600 to 610, and DPB1 in just under 490. Five DR-DQ haplotypes were treated as single units for association and clustering because of strong linkage in the cohort. Across some 400 genotyped donors of the cohort, an average of 235,054 unique TCR beta nucleotide sequences per donor were sequenced, and approximately 19% of those sequences were non-productive. Findings and caveats that apply to the study as a whole: The authors suggested that the approach could potentially be generalized to other disease states and immunological phenotypes. V-gene and J-gene trimming of TCR beta chains was associated with a missense DCLRE1C variant in a later genetic analysis, and the association was replicated in an independent cohort. A later analysis found that most CMV-associated TCR beta chains appeared HLA-restricted, with HLA associations seemingly driven largely by CMV exposure. Because HLA typing was missing for some donors at each locus, association tests included only the typed subset. A later analysis found that HLA-associated TCR beta chains were more clonally expanded and had lower generation probabilities than equally common non-associated chains. Roughly uniform sequencing depth across donors was assumed in presence/absence analyses, although this assumption may not hold. The sequencing pipeline was judged likely to have produced a cluster of highly shared sequence variants as a technical artifact. A further reported finding was that TCR beta sequences accurately predicted the HLA-A and HLA-B alleles for most subjects in the first cohort. The 87-base-pair reads could not distinguish some IMGT-functional V segments, including TRBV6-2 and TRBV6-3, so those segments were excluded. A later genetic analysis reported fewer N-insertions in productive TCRs among donors in an Asian-associated ancestry cluster than the approximately 670-donor mean. Across donors, most TCR sequences were observed very rarely, whereas some public TCRs were present in many individuals. A few of the identified cytomegalovirus-associated TCR beta chains were confirmed in vitro to be specific for cytomegalovirus antigens. Linkage disequilibrium might explain the correlated functional status among segregating V segments, but an unknown experimental factor could not be excluded. Because counts were too low, about 18 rarely observed V segments, including chromosome 9 orphons, were left out of the earlier analysis of approximately 580 of the donors. Strong co-occurrence of HLA alleles, especially DR and DQ, made assigning TCR associations to individual alleles difficult. A later analysis found that TCR association rates varied across HLA loci, with DRB1 alleles showing the most associated TCRs and HLA-C alleles the fewest. A later analysis associated approximately 17,000 TCR beta sequences with specific HLA alleles at a false discovery rate of 0.05. In an earlier analysis of approximately 590 of the donors, most TCR beta V segments appeared in productive rearrangements about 87% or about 30% of the time, broadly matching IMGT annotations. CMV serostatus was the only immune exposure information available for the cohort. Cytomegalovirus status was reported to be diagnosed by the classifier with high specificity and sensitivity in both the original and validation cohorts. Several of the top co-occurrence clusters appeared to be linked to parvovirus B19, influenza, CMV and Epstein-Barr virus, according to a later analysis. The study listed 150 to 200 TCR beta chains as associated with cytomegalovirus. In this cohort, only TCR beta chains were sequenced, and detectable features were limited by the absence of alpha or paired-chain data.

From the cysteine up to the phenylalanine, the CDR3 has a length of 14 residues. The sequence is cut down to CDR3 DNA, 42 bases in frame from base 1. The trim is 3 bases for V and 7 bases for J, with a gap of 12 bases between the germline ends. For CDR1 and CDR2, the germline V gene lists SGHTA and FQGNSA. In total, roughly 670 healthy bone marrow donors made up the cohort. All cohort members were sampled while nominally healthy, although unrecorded immune exposures were likely present. The donor tested CMV seronegative and was one of the 352 seronegative cohort members. Each donor provided a peripheral blood sample, and peripheral blood mononuclear cells were used for TCR beta sequencing. Genomic DNA was extracted from the blood cell samples with the Qiagen DNeasy Blood Extraction Kit. A note on this clone: It has no known antigen specificity. No per-base quality is available; no much larger clone lies one base away.

Library preparation employed the immunoSEQ multiplex PCR assay. For the multiplex PCR, a mixture combining 60 forward primers for TCR Vbeta segments and 13 reverse primers for TCR Jbeta segments was used. A multiplex PCR assay on genomic DNA amplified the CDR3 region of rearranged TCR beta genes. The Illumina HiSeq System was used to sequence the amplified TCR beta libraries as 87-base-pair reads. The study's own analysis went as follows. A later analysis counted about 82 million unique TCR beta chains across the 670 or so repertoires, and roughly 10 million of these chains were shared by at least two donors. Raw reads were error-corrected and collapsed into unique sequences by a nearest-neighbor algorithm in which closely related sequences were merged to remove PCR and sequencing errors. V, D and J gene segments were assigned by aligning CDR3 sequences to IMGT reference sequences. Each retained sequence needed at least a six-nucleotide match to both a V gene segment and a J gene segment. Rearrangements were called productive when the CDR3 lacked stop codons and stayed in frame with V and J; all others were non-productive. CDR3 was defined by IMGT convention, running from the second conserved V-encoded cysteine to the conserved J-encoded phenylalanine. In an earlier analysis of around 540 of the donors, sequences lacking an unambiguous match to a single V gene segment were excluded. An earlier analysis of 587 of the donors called V segments functional above 56.7% productive rearrangements and segregating when the between-donor standard deviation exceeded 5%. A statistical classification framework was built for diagnosing cytomegalovirus status from the catalog of TCR beta chain sequences. In a later analysis, TCR nucleotide sequences were compared against IMGT/GENE-DB human TR gene sequences so that V and J genes could be assigned. In a later analysis, CDR3 sequences and most-parsimonious VDJ recombination scenarios were assigned using the TCRdist pipeline. In a later analysis, each TCR beta chain was defined by its CDR3 amino acid sequence together with its V-gene family, and reads without a unique V-gene family were excluded. To address suspected cross-contamination and a sequencing artifact, a later analysis removed roughly 580 highly shared, low-generation-probability nucleotide sequences. In a later analysis, a clonal expansion index was calculated for each public chain from normalized within-repertoire ranks of inferred template counts. In a later analysis, generation probabilities were computed using a VDJ recombination model fitted to out-of-frame rearrangements, and the results were checked against IGoR. A later analysis scored TCR-TCR, TCR-HLA and TCR-CMV co-occurrence with hypergeometric tests, applying a repertoire-size bias correction to TCR pairs. To estimate false discovery rates, a later analysis permuted the HLA or CMV assignments 20 times. A later analysis grouped co-occurring TCRs with DBSCAN, adding TCRdist sequence similarity when clustering within HLA-allele-positive subsets. Co-occurrence clustering excluded repertoires with fewer than 30,000 or more than 120,000 public chains, plus five with anomalous nucleotide sharing. The source is immuneACCESS, and TCRdb retained only in-frame sequences with V and J called. Part of the clones is not carried over; for the studies checked, unresolved V genes explain less than half of this, and the remainder is unexplained. V, J and clone size are taken as reported in that table, and D and trimming were inferred from the DNA itself. The sample table holds some 90,000 clones, of which 65% to 80% were seen once. The ten top clones hold roughly 3% of the sample.

Sample: PBMCs. The origin of this receptor is a man in his forties in good health and CMV-seronegative. Here the chain combines TRBV7-2 and TRBJ2-2, with a weak D call of TRBD2 (6 bases match). In nucleotide form, the sequence is TGTGCCAGCAGCTTCAACTCGGGGGTCGGGGAGCTGTTTTTT. The translation is CASSFNSGVGELFF.